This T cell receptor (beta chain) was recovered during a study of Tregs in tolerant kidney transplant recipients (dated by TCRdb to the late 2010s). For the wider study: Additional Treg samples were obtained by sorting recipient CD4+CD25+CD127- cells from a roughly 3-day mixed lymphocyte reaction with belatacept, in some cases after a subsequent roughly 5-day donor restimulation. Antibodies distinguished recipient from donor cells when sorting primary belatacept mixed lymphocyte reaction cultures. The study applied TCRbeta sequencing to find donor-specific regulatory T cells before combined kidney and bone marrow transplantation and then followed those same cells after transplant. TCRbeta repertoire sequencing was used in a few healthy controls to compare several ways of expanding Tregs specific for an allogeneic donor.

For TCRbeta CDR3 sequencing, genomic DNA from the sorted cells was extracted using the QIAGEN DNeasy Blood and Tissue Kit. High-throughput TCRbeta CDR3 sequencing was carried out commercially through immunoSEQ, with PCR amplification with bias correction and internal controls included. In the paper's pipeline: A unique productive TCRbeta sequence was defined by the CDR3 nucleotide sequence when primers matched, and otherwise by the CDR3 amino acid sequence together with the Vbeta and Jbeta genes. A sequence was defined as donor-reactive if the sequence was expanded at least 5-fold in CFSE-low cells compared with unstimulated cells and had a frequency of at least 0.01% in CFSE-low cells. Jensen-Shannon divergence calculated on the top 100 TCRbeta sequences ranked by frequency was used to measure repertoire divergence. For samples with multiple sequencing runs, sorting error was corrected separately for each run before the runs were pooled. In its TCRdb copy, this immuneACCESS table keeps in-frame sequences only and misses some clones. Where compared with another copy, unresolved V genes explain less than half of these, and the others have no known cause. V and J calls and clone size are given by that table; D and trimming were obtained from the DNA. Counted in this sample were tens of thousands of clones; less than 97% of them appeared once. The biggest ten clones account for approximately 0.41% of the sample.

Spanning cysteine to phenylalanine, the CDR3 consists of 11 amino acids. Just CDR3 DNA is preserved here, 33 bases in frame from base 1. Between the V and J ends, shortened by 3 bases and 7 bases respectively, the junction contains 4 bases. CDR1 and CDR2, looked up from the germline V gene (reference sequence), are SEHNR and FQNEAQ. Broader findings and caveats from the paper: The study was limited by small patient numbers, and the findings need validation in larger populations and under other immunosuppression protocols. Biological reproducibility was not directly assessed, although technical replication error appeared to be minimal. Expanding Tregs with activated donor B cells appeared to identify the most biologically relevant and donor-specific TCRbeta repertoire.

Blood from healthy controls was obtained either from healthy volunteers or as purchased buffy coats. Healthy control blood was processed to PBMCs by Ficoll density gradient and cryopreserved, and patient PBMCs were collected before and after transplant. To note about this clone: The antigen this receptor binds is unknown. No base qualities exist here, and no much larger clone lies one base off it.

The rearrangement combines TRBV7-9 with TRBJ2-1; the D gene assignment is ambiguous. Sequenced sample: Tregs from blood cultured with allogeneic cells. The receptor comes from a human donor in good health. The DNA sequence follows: TGTGCCAGCAGCTTTGTGAATGAGCAGTTCTTC. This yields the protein CASSFVNEQFF.